Here is one T cell receptor beta chain with its context. Antigen: not known. All TRB cDNA libraries came from 5' RACE performed with UMI labels. No DNA is given; TCRdb re-called the 5' RACE reads and lists each CDR3 protein once. This listing includes some 130,000 distinct CDR3 sequences. These data are taken from a study of CXCR3-negative and CXCR3-positive naive CD8 T cells. This CDR3 spans 16 amino acids. CDR1 SGHNT and CDR2 YYREEE come from the germline V gene (reference sequence). Points from the study as a whole: It was found that naive subsets had comparable surface CD5, and TCR strength was inferred from TRB CDR3 properties. Memory CD8+ T cell repertoires were far less diverse than both naive subsets.

Sorts that each held 280,000 or so cells were run in triplicate for every CD8+ T cell subset. The chain combines TRBV5-4 with TRBJ2-2; TCRdb outputs TRBD2, but without DNA this stays unchecked. This TCR was sampled from a human donor in good health. Some clones in this sample may be carry-over from other donors' samples. The specimen was naive CXCR3- CD8+ T cells from blood. The subset: CD45RO-CCR7+CD27+CD95- naive CD8+ T cells lacking CXCR3 (TNR3-). The CDR3 reads CASSLGRLTNTGELFF.